Below, 32 T cell receptor beta chains from the same sample are listed, as sequenced in a study of T-cell reconstitution after alpha-beta-depleted transplantation in children. Unique molecular identifiers tagged the TCRbeta library. TCRdb recomputed calls from the PCR reads with MiXCR, one row per CDR3 protein. The table includes 450,000 to 500,000 distinct CDR3 sequences, under 15% detected once. Sequenced here: PBMCs from the stem cell graft donor, sampled from the stem cell graft. Receptors originate from a human donor who donated a stem cell graft to a child with combined immunodeficiency.

This clonotype has a handful of counts. The chain carries TRBV20-1 and TRBJ2-5; 7 positions match TRBD2. Germline V gene lookup returns CDR1 DFQATT and CDR2 SNEGSKA (reference sequence). J lost 0 bases, V lost 5 bases, and 15 bases had no gene match. The CDR3 is 17 amino acids. The CDR3 region has the DNA TGCAGTGCTCCTGGCGGTGTCTGGCGGGGGAACCAAGAGACCCAGTACTTC. It yields the protein CSAPGGVWRGNQETQYF.

The chain couples TRBV20-1 to TRBJ2-1, with 9 bases that match TRBD2. Germline V gene sequence: CDR1 DFQATT, CDR2 SNEGSKA (reference sequence). The ends lost 7 bases at V and 8 bases at J; junction bases unmatched: 12. The CDR3 spans 14 residues. The CDR3 here is CSVRGLAGFDEQFF. The CDR3 DNA follows: TGCAGTGTAAGAGGGCTAGCGGGATTCGATGAGCAGTTCTTC.

This clonotype came up a few times. The chain is built from TRBV20-1 and TRBJ2-7, with TRBD2 identical over 7 bases. CDR3 length: 12 residues. With V trimmed by 6 bases and J by 6 bases, 8 bases remained unmatched. CDR1 is DFQATT, CDR2 SNEGSKA, per germline (reference sequence). The CDR3 region has the DNA TGCAGTGCGGCGCGGCGGGGGATCGAGCAGTACTTC. Translation gives CSAARRGIEQYF.

This clonotype was counted between two and nine times. The chain is built from TRBV5-1 and TRBJ1-1, with D tentatively TRBD1 (6 bases). Germline assignment: CDR1 SGHRS and CDR2 YFSETQ. V shed 0 bases and J shed 0 bases, with 15 bases lying between them. CDR3 length: 17 residues. The CDR3 sequence is CASSLVNSDSLNTEAFF. The CDR3 DNA follows: TGCGCCAGCAGCTTGGTAAACTCGGACAGCTTGAACACTGAAGCTTTCTTT.

This chain uses TRBV28 with TRBJ2-7, with D possibly being TRBD1 (6 bases). CDR3 length equals 15 residues. The V end was cut by 7 bases, the J end by 5 bases, with 21 bases between. Germline-derived CDR1 and CDR2 are MDHEN and SYDVKM. This CDR3 is CASTQTGLFGNEQYF. CDR3 coding DNA: TGTGCCAGCACCCAGACAGGCCTTTTCGGGAACGAGCAGTACTTC.

This clonotype occurred a few times. The genes are TRBV28 and TRBJ2-3, with 8 bases aligning to TRBD1. The germline V gene has CDR1 MDHEN and CDR2 SYDVKM. The CDR3 contains 15 residues. The V segment lost 6 bases and the J segment 2 bases; nucleotides outside the gene matches: 7. CDR3 coding DNA: TGTGCCAGCAGCGCCGGGACAGGCCACACAGATACGCAGTATTTT. This codes for CASSAGTGHTDTQYF.

This clonotype has only a few counts. The rearrangement joins TRBV7-2 to TRBJ2-1, with 15 nucleotides matching TRBD2. Germline CDR1 SGHTA, CDR2 FQGNSA. CDR3 length equals 15 residues. Trimming at V came to 1 base and at J to 14 bases, leaving 6 bases not matched to a gene. The CDR3 nucleotides are TGTGCCAGCAGCTTAGAAGGGACTAGCGGGAGGAAGGAGTTCTTC. Amino acid sequence: CASSLEGTSGRKEFF.

Concerning this clonotype: This may be a read error, as it is one base from a much larger clone. This rearrangement joins TRBV25-1 to TRBJ2-7; D is unclear. Germline CDR1 is MGHDK and CDR2 is SYGVNS. CDR3 length equals 11 residues. Trimming took 3 bases from V and 1 from J, leaving 1 base between them. CDR3 region: CASSESYEQYF. For the CDR3, the DNA is TGTGCCAGCAGTGAGTCCTACGAGCAGTACTTC.

This clonotype was found a few times. The junction differs from germline at one of its ends, possibly a read error. This chain links TRBV7-9 with TRBJ2-1; D might be TRBD2 (6 bases). The length of the CDR3 is 17 residues. Germline V gives CDR1 SEHNR, CDR2 FQNEAQ (reference sequence). The DNA for the CDR3 is TGTGCCAGCAGCCTAGCATGGCGGGAAAGCTCCTACAATGAGCAGTTCTTC. Its translation is CASSLAWRESSYNEQFF. Complete variable domain (other parts from reference TRBV7-9 and TRBJ2-1): DTGVSQNPRHKITKRGQNVTFRCDPISEHNRLYWYRQTLGQGPEFLTYFQNEAQLEKSRLLSDRFSAERPKGSFSTLEIQRTEQGDSAMYLCASSLAWRESSYNEQFFGPGTRLTVL.

V usage is TRBV10-3 and J usage is TRBJ2-7; TRBD1 aligns across 9 bases. The CDR3 extends over 14 amino acids. V lost 6 bases, J lost 6 bases, and 9 bases stayed unmatched. Germline V gene sequence: CDR1 ENHRY, CDR2 SYGVKD. The CDR3 bases are TGTGCCATCAGGGACCCGGGACAGGGTCCCGAGCAGTACTTC. It encodes CAIRDPGQGPEQYF.

This clonotype was recorded a few times. The chain carries TRBV29-1 and TRBJ2-1; D is perhaps TRBD2 (6 bases). Trimming cost V 2 bases and J 6 bases, with 14 bases left between them. The CDR3 covers 14 residues. Germline CDR1 SQVTM, CDR2 ANQGSEA. CDR3 protein: CSVERLDGGNEQFF. CDR3 bases: TGCAGCGTTGAACGACTAGATGGGGGCAATGAGCAGTTCTTC.

The chain has TRBV11-3 and TRBJ2-7; 8 bases are shared with TRBD1. The trim removed 5 bases at V and 5 bases at J, leaving 8 bases unmatched. The CDR3 contains 14 residues. Germline-derived CDR1 and CDR2 are SGHNT and YENEEA. The CDR3 spells CASSRGQGYNEQYF. Here the CDR3 DNA reads TGTGCCAGCAGCCGCGGACAGGGCTACAACGAGCAGTACTTC.

V usage is TRBV19 and J usage is TRBJ2-1; 11 bases match TRBD2. The V segment lost 3 bases and the J segment 8 bases; nucleotides outside the gene matches: 9. There are 16 residues in the CDR3. Germline CDR1 LNHDA, CDR2 SQIVND (reference sequence). CDR3 nucleotide sequence: TGTGCCAGTAGTATTGTTAGCGGGAGGGCCTGGGATGAGCAGTTCTTC. This encodes CASSIVSGRAWDEQFF. The full variable domain, in which reference TRBV19 and TRBJ2-1 provide the parts outside the CDR3, is DGGITQSPKYLFRKEGQNVTLSCEQNLNHDAMYWYRQDPGQGLRLIYYSQIVNDFQKGDIAEGYSVSREKKESFPLTVTSAQKNPTAFYLCASSIVSGRAWDEQFFGPGTRLTVL.

The chain employs TRBV5-1 and TRBJ2-7; D might be TRBD1 (6 bases). CDR1 and CDR2 (germline): SGHRS, YFSETQ. With 5 bases removed from V and 1 base from J, the gap between germline ends came to 22 bases. This CDR3 spans 17 amino acids. The CDR3 is CASRGWGGQPSSYEQYF. The CDR3 DNA reads TGCGCCAGCAGGGGGTGGGGCGGACAGCCCTCGTCCTACGAGCAGTACTTC.

Many counts were recorded for this clonotype. The gene calls are TRBV12-3 or TRBV12-4 and TRBJ1-1, with a weak D call TRBD1 (5 bases). V was cut by 5 bases and J by 1 base, with 17 bases left in between. The length of the CDR3 is 16 residues. CDR3 in amino acids: CASSLRGYWGNTEAFF. The CDR3 coding sequence is TGTGCCAGCAGTCTAAGGGGTTATTGGGGGAACACTGAAGCTTTCTTT.

At least ten counts were recorded for this clonotype. CDR3 DNA: TGTGCCATCATGACTAGCGGGGGCCATGAGCAGTTCTTC. Its protein product is CAIMTSGGHEQFF. J is TRBJ2-1 and V is TRBV10-3; 12 nucleotides align to TRBD2. There are 13 residues in the CDR3. Germline V gives CDR1 ENHRY, CDR2 SYGVKD. V lost 7 bases to trimming and J lost 8 bases; unmatched junction nucleotides: 3.

There are many counts of this clonotype. The V call is TRBV15, the J call TRBJ2-5, with 7 nucleotides matching TRBD1. J lost 3 bases, V lost 4 bases, and 5 bases had no gene match. The CDR3 totals 14 residues. In germline, CDR1 is LNHNV, CDR2 YYDKDF (reference sequence). CDR3 nucleotides: TGTGCCACCAGCAATGACAGGGTTAAAGAGACCCAGTACTTC. Translating gives CATSNDRVKETQYF.

The chain combines TRBV6-2 or TRBV6-3 with TRBJ1-5, with D hard to call. Germline lookup yields CDR1 MNHEY and CDR2 SVGEGT. V was pared by 2 bases and J by 0 bases, with 14 bases between. The length of the CDR3 is 17 residues. CDR3 residues: CASSYPRGDYSNQPQHF. CDR3 in DNA: TGTGCCAGCAGTTACCCCCGCGGAGATTATAGCAATCAGCCCCAGCATTTT.

The chain is built from TRBV20-1 and TRBJ2-1; 9 positions agree with TRBD2. Germline V gene data show CDR1 as DFQATT and CDR2 as SNEGSKA (reference sequence). The CDR3 spans 17 residues. After removal of 3 bases from V and 1 base from J, the junction contained 10 bases not matched to a gene. Here the CDR3 DNA reads TGCAGTGCTAGTTGGATAGCGGGAGATTTGTCCTACAATGAGCAGTTCTTC. Protein product: CSASWIAGDLSYNEQFF.

V gene TRBV18 combines with J gene TRBJ1-1; D ambiguous. With 5 bases removed from V and 7 bases from J, the gap between germline ends came to 8 bases. The germline gives CDR1 KGHSH, CDR2 LQKENI. The CDR3 totals 11 residues. The DNA of the CDR3 is TGTGCCAGCTCAGGCACGGGTGAAGCTTTCTTT. Translated, it gives CASSGTGEAFF.

The V call is TRBV2, the J call TRBJ2-5; tentatively, D is TRBD2 (5 bases). Trimming left V 6 bases short and J 2 bases short, with 19 bases between. Germline-derived CDR1 and CDR2 are SNHLY and FYNNEI. This CDR3 contains 16 residues. The CDR3 loop reads CASSPILPEGQETQYF. CDR3 nucleotides: TGTGCCAGCAGCCCGATCCTTCCCGAGGGACAAGAGACCCAGTACTTC. The entire variable domain, with the rest obtained from reference TRBV2 and TRBJ2-5, is as follows: EPEVTQTPSHQVTQMGQEVILRCVPISNHLYFYWYRQILGQKVEFLVSFYNNEISEKSEIFDDQFSVERPDGSNFTLKIRSTKLEDSAMYFCASSPILPEGQETQYFGPGTRLLVL.

This clonotype was counted between two and nine times. The rearrangement links TRBV12-3 or TRBV12-4 to TRBJ1-2, with 8 bases lining up with TRBD1. J was trimmed by 3 bases and V by 5 bases; bases with no gene match: 8. There are 15 residues in the CDR3. The CDR3 region has the DNA TGTGCCAGCAGTCGGACAGGGATCTTTGACTATGGCTACACCTTC. Translation: CASSRTGIFDYGYTF.

Note on this clonotype: Possible read error: a much larger clone is one base away. Because it lacks the conserved phenylalanine or tryptophan at the end, this CDR3 is likely a read error. This sequence joins TRBV7-9 and TRBJ1-5; D not certain. Trimming cost V 2 bases and J 5 bases, with 10 bases left between them. This CDR3 region has 14 residues. CDR1 and CDR2 from the germline V gene are SEHNR and FQNEAQ (reference sequence). The CDR3 is CASSLNGIDQPQHC. Written as DNA, the CDR3 is TGTGCCAGCAGCTTAAATGGGATCGATCAGCCCCAGCATTGT.

This clonotype was detected ten times or more. This chain links TRBV7-9 with TRBJ1-2; possibly TRBD1 for D (6 bases). Germline CDR1 reads SEHNR; CDR2 reads FQNEAQ (reference sequence). This CDR3 is built from 13 residues. Trimming stripped 3 bases from V and 8 bases from J, with 13 bases between. CDR3 in DNA: TGTGCCAGCAGCTTTCAACAGGGTTCCGGCTACACCTTC. Protein product: CASSFQQGSGYTF.

The V call is TRBV6-1, the J call TRBJ2-3; possible D gene TRBD1, 5 bases. Deletions cut 6 bases from V and 4 bases from J, with 14 bases between. CDR1 is MNHNS and CDR2 is SASEGT in the germline V gene. The CDR3 covers 14 residues. As DNA, the CDR3 is TGTGCCAGCAGCCAGGGTTTCAGGGCAGATACGCAGTATTTT. It encodes CASSQGFRADTQYF.

This clonotype was seen a handful of times. J is TRBJ2-5 and V is TRBV9, with TRBD1 matching 7 bases. Trimming took 0 bases from V and 0 from J; bases not matched to a gene: 8. CDR1 is SGDLS, CDR2 YYNGEE, per germline. The CDR3 is 17 residues long. Here the CDR3 DNA reads TGTGCCAGCAGCGTAGATCAAACAGGGGCGGACCAAGAGACCCAGTACTTC. Translated: CASSVDQTGADQETQYF.

This clonotype was detected many times. This sequence joins TRBV12-3 or TRBV12-4 and TRBJ2-1; 9 bases are shared with TRBD1. The CDR3 spans 14 residues. V was pared by 3 bases and J by 13 bases, with 10 bases of the junction left unmatched. CDR3 amino acids: CASSFSGTGFDQFF. CDR3 in DNA: TGTGCCAGCAGTTTCTCCGGGACAGGGTTTGATCAGTTCTTC.

The sample holds many counts of this clonotype. The gene calls are TRBV15 and TRBJ2-2; D might be TRBD1 or TRBD2, each matching 6 bases. The CDR3 is made up of 17 amino acids. CDR1 LNHNV and CDR2 YYDKDF come from the germline V gene (reference sequence). Between the trimmed V and J ends, which lost 6 bases and 1 base, there was a span of 18 bases. In nucleotides, the CDR3 is TGTGCCACCAGAGGCAGGATCCGGGGGCGGAACACCGGGGAGCTGTTTTTT. It encodes CATRGRIRGRNTGELFF.

This clonotype has more than one count but fewer than ten. The rearrangement uses TRBV2 and TRBJ2-1, with D possibly matching TRBD2 (5 bases). V lost 4 bases, J lost 3 bases, and 10 bases lay in between. Germline values: CDR1 SNHLY, CDR2 FYNNEI. The CDR3 runs to 14 residues. The CDR3 loop is CASSVMGDYNEQFF. CDR3 DNA sequence: TGTGCCAGCAGTGTGATGGGAGACTACAATGAGCAGTTCTTC.

This clonotype was counted many times. The junction shows a germline mismatch at one end, possibly a read error. The chain links TRBV5-1 to TRBJ2-2; D might be TRBD1 (5 bases). Germline V CDR1 and CDR2: SGHRS, YFSETQ. The CDR3 has 15 amino acids. CDR3 nucleotide sequence: TGTGCCAGCAGCTTAGCCCAGGGTAACACCGGGGAGCTGTTTTTT. Amino acids: CASSLAQGNTGELFF.

V usage is TRBV24-1 and J usage is TRBJ2-2, with D maybe TRBD2 (6 bases). This CDR3 spans 14 amino acids. V lost 5 bases to trimming and J lost 4 bases, with 10 bases between them. The V gene's germline CDR1 is KGHDR and CDR2 SFDVKD. Here the CDR3 reads CATSGGRSTGELFF. For the CDR3, the DNA is TGTGCCACCAGTGGAGGGAGGTCCACCGGGGAGCTGTTTTTT.

The sample holds many counts of this clonotype. The rearrangement uses TRBV4-2 and TRBJ1-5, with D perhaps TRBD1 (6 bases). Germline V gives CDR1 LGHNA, CDR2 YNFKEQ. There are 16 residues in the CDR3. With 0 bases removed from V and 6 bases from J, the gap between germline ends came to 15 bases. CDR3 sequence reads: CASSQEEAGAGQPQHF. The CDR3, as DNA: TGTGCCAGCAGCCAAGAGGAAGCGGGGGCGGGTCAGCCCCAGCATTTT.